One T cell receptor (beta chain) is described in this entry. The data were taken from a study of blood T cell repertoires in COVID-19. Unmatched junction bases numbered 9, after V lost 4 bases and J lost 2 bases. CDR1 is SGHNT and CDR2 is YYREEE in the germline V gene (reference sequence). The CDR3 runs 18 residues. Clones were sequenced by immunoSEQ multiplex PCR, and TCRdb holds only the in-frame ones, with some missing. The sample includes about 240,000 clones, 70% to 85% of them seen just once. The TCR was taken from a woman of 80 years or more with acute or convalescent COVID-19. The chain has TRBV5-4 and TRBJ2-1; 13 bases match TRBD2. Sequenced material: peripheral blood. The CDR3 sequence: CASSPTSGGVRTYNEQFF. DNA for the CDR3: TGTGCCAGCAGCCCAACTAGCGGGGGGGTGAGGACCTACAATGAGCAGTTCTTC.